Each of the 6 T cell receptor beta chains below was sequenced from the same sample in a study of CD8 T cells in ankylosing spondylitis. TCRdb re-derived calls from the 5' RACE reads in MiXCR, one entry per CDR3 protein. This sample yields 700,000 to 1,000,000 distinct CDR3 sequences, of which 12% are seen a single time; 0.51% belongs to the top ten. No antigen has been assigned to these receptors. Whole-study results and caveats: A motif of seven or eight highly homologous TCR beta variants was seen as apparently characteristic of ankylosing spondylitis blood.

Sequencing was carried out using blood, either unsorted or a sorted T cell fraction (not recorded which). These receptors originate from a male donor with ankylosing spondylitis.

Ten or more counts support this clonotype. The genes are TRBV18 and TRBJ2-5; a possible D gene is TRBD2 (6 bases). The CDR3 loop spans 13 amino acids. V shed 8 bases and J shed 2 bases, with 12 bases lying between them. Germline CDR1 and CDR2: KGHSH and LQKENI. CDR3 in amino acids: CASSPGSQETQYF. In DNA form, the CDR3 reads TGTGCCAGCAGCCCCGGGAGTCAAGAGACCCAGTACTTC.

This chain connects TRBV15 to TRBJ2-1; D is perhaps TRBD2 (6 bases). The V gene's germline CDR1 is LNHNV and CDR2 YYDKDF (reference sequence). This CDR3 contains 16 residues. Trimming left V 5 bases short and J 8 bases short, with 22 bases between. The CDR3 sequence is CATSGPGRAWGDEQFF. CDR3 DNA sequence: TGTGCCACCAGCGGACCCGGACGGGCTTGGGGGGATGAGCAGTTCTTC.

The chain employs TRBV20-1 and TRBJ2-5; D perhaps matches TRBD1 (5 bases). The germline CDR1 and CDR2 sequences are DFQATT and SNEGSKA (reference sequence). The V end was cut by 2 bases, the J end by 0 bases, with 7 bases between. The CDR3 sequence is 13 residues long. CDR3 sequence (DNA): TGCAGTGCTAGACGGACACACCAAGAGACCCAGTACTTC. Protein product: CSARRTHQETQYF.

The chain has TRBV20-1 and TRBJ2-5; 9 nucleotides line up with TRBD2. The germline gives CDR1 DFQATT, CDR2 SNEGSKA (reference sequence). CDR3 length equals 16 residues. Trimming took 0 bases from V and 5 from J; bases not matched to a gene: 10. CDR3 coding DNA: TGCAGTGCTAGAGACCCAGGGGCTAGCGGGGTGGAGACCCAGTACTTC. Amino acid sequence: CSARDPGASGVETQYF.

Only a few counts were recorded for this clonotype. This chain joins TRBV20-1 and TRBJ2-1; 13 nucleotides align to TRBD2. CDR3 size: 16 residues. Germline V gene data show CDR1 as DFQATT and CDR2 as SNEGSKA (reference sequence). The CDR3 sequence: CRVGLAGFSSYNEQFF. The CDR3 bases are TGCAGAGTGGGACTAGCGGGATTTAGCTCCTACAATGAGCAGTTCTTC.

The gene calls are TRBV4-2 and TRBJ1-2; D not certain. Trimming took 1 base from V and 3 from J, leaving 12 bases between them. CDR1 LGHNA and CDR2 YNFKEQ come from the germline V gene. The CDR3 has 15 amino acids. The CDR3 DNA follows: TGTGCCAGCAGCCAAGTTATCCGGGTCGACTATGGCTACACCTTC. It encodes CASSQVIRVDYGYTF.